This T cell receptor beta chain was sequenced during a study of molecular identifiers for immune sequencing clone quantification. This clonotype showed up many times. Its antigen is currently unknown. Germline V gives CDR1 SGHVS, CDR2 FQNEAQ. V shed 4 bases and J 8 bases; nucleotides not matched to a gene: 7. The CDR3 contains 15 residues. TCRdb re-called the PCR reads with MiXCR, one entry per CDR3 protein. Among some 580,000 distinct CDR3 sequences listed, over 25% were seen once. Study-wide results and caveats: Detectable among about a million naive cells, according to reports, was Jurkat TCR RNA spiked in from one cell. Clonotypes topping 20 RNA copies carried over 99% of effector molecules but under 1% of naive ones.

The source of this sequence is a human donor in good health. Some libraries in this study had Jurkat cell RNA spiked in. The V call is TRBV7-8, the J call TRBJ2-1; 11 bases are a match to TRBD1. Sequenced material: naive CD8+ T cells from blood, with Jurkat cell RNA spiked in. Subset denoted: FACS-sorted CD8+CD4-CCR7+CD45RA+ naive T cells. In DNA, the CDR3 is TGTGCCAGCAGCTCTTTCCCGGGACAGGGGGATGAGCAGTTCTTC. This translates into CASSSFPGQGDEQFF.